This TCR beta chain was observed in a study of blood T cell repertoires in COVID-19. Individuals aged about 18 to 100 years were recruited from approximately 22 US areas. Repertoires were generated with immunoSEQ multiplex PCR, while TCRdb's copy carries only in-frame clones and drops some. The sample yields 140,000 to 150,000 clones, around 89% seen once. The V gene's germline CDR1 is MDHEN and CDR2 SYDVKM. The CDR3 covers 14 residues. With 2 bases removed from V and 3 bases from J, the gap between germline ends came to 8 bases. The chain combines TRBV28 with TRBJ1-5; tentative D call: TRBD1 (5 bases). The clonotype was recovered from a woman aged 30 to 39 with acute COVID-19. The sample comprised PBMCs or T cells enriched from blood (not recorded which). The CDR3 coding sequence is TGTGCCAGCAGTTTAGGAGGGACCAATCAGCCCCAGCATTTT. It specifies CASSLGGTNQPQHF.